A selection of T cell receptor beta chains follows, all from one sample in a study of regulatory T cells in long-lasting Graves disease. TCRdb used MiXCR to reprocess the multiplex PCR reads, holding one entry per CDR3 protein. This repertoire shows roughly 700,000 distinct CDR3 sequences, around 32% found once; its top ten account for 35% to 55%. Sequenced here: peripheral blood mononuclear cells (PBMCs), sampled when the disease was refractory, from a patient treated with antithyroid drugs. The receptors were gathered from a female donor with Graves disease. The CDR3 runs from the conserved cysteine through the conserved F or W. The order of the fields is D gene, clone size, V gene, J gene, CDR3 protein, CDR3 DNA. The D gene is left open where the match is weak. The size of a clone is reported for some rows only, either as once, few or many, or as a class for expanded clones.

D: NA
size: many
V: TRBV10-3
J: TRBJ1-4
CDR3: CAIGVGAQGEKLFF
DNA: TGTGCCATCGGCGTCGGGGCGCAGGGTGAAAAACTGTTTTTT

D: NA
size: few
V: TRBV27
J: TRBJ1-2
CDR3: CATHGVGGYTF
DNA: TGTGCCACCCATGGGGTGGGAGGCTACACCTTC

D: NA
size: many
V: TRBV6-1
J: TRBJ2-5
CDR3: CASRGEGETQYF
DNA: TGTGCCAGCCGTGGAGAGGGTGAGACCCAGTACTTC

D: NA
size: NA
V: TRBV11-2
J: TRBJ2-2
CDR3: CASSLAGSPGELFF
DNA: TGTGCCAGCAGCTTAGCAGGGAGTCCCGGGGAGCTGTTTTTT

D: NA
size: few
V: TRBV11-2
J: TRBJ1-2
CDR3: CAVRTGGYGYTF
DNA: TGTGCCGTGCGGACGGGTGGCTATGGCTACACCTTC

D: TRBD1
size: NA
V: TRBV5-1
J: TRBJ2-7
CDR3: CASSLGQVGYEQYF
DNA: TGCGCCAGCAGCTTAGGACAGGTGGGATACGAGCAGTACTTC

D: NA
size: few
V: TRBV6-2/TRBV6-3
J: TRBJ1-5
CDR3: CASRTSQPQHF
DNA: TGTGCCAGCAGGACAAGCCAGCCCCAGCATTTT

D: TRBD2
size: few
V: TRBV29-1
J: TRBJ2-7
CDR3: CSVEVIAGSYEQYF
DNA: TGCAGCGTTGAAGTAATAGCGGGATCCTACGAGCAGTACTTC

D: NA
size: NA
V: TRBV28
J: TRBJ1-2
CDR3: CASSTLFFRDYQTHNYGYTF
DNA: TGTGCCAGCAGTACTCTATTCTTCCGGGACTACCAAACTCATAACTATGGCTACACCTTC

D: TRBD1
size: NA
V: TRBV4-2
J: TRBJ2-7
CDR3: CASSQDRGRSYEQYF
DNA: TGTGCCAGCAGCCAGGACAGGGGCCGATCCTACGAGCAGTACTTC

D: NA
size: NA
V: TRBV2
J: TRBJ1-6
CDR3: CASSPRVPAYNSPLHF
DNA: TGTGCCAGCAGTCCGCGAGTCCCCGCCTATAATTCACCCCTCCACTTT

D: NA
size: NA
V: TRBV6-1
J: TRBJ1-3
CDR3: CAATRGTGNTIYF
DNA: TGTGCCGCCACTCGGGGGACTGGAAACACCATATATTTT

D: NA
size: NA
V: TRBV15
J: TRBJ1-2
CDR3: CATSTRQTANYGYTF
DNA: TGTGCCACCAGCACCAGACAAACAGCTAACTATGGCTACACCTTC

D: TRBD1
size: NA
V: TRBV20-1
J: TRBJ2-7
CDR3: CSARVRQGSYEQYF
DNA: TGCAGTGCTAGAGTGCGACAGGGTTCCTACGAGCAGTACTTC

D: NA
size: few
V: TRBV11-2
J: TRBJ2-3
CDR3: CASSPLPASTDTQYF
DNA: TGTGCCAGCAGCCCTCTGCCTGCTAGCACAGATACGCAGTATTTT

D: NA
size: few
V: TRBV5-1
J: TRBJ1-1
CDR3: CASSSRTDLNTEAFF
DNA: TGCGCCAGCAGCTCGAGGACAGACTTGAACACTGAAGCTTTCTTT

D: TRBD1
size: NA
V: TRBV5-6
J: TRBJ1-6
CDR3: CASSFRQGGSYSPLHF
DNA: TGTGCCAGCAGCTTCCGACAGGGGGGTAGTTATTCACCCCTCCACTTT

D: NA
size: many
V: TRBV12-3/TRBV12-4
J: TRBJ1-6
CDR3: CASRKDGNSPLHF
DNA: TGTGCCAGCAGAAAAGATGGGAATTCACCCCTCCACTTT

D: NA
size: NA
V: TRBV19
J: TRBJ1-4
CDR3: CASMRPPPGEKLFF
DNA: TGTGCCAGTATGCGCCCACCCCCTGGCGAAAAACTGTTTTTT

D: NA
size: NA
V: TRBV29-1
J: TRBJ2-7
CDR3: CSVEVRQGFYEQYF
DNA: TGCAGCGTTGAAGTACGCCAGGGCTTCTACGAGCAGTACTTC

D: TRBD1
size: few
V: TRBV12-3/TRBV12-4
J: TRBJ1-2
CDR3: CASRSGQVAPNYGYTF
DNA: TGTGCCAGCAGATCCGGACAGGTGGCCCCTAACTATGGCTACACCTTC

D: NA
size: few
V: TRBV20-1
J: TRBJ1-6
CDR3: CSARVGLGDNSPLHF
DNA: TGCAGTGCTAGAGTCGGACTAGGTGATAATTCACCCCTCCACTTT

D: NA
size: NA
V: TRBV24-1
J: TRBJ2-7
CDR3: CATSERSGVTYEQYF
DNA: TGTGCCACCAGTGAAAGGAGCGGAGTCACCTACGAGCAGTACTTC

D: NA
size: NA
V: TRBV12-3/TRBV12-4
J: TRBJ2-7
CDR3: CASSFSPGLSYEQYF
DNA: TGTGCCAGCAGTTTTTCCCCGGGACTCTCCTACGAGCAGTACTTC

D: NA
size: NA
V: TRBV16
J: TRBJ1-1
CDR3: CASSRTDSLGSFQNTEAFF
DNA: TGTGCCAGCAGCCGCACCGACAGTTTAGGGTCATTTCAGAACACTGAAGCTTTCTTT

D: TRBD1
size: many
V: TRBV6-5
J: TRBJ1-2
CDR3: CASSYTTTGPQFRGYTF
DNA: TGTGCCAGCAGTTACACAACGACAGGGCCCCAGTTTCGAGGCTACACCTTC